This is a list of T cell receptor beta chains from one sample in a study of blood T cell repertoires in COVID-19. Method: immunoSEQ multiplex PCR; TCRdb's copy keeps in-frame clones and lacks some. The repertoire has about 130,000 clones, about 86% of them found once; the top ten carry roughly 9.1%. The source material was peripheral blood. The receptors stem from a woman between 55 and 75 years old with active or convalescent COVID-19. Each CDR3 is given with its conserved first and last residue. D genes are given only for firm matches. A clone size is listed for some rows: how often the clone was seen (once, few, many), or a class if it is expanded.

>TRBV2|TRBJ2-1|once|TRBD2
CASRMNGGLYNEQFF
TGTGCCAGCAGGATGAACGGGGGGTTGTACAATGAGCAGTTCTTC
>TRBV30|TRBJ1-1|-|-
CAWSVQFEAFF
TGTGCCTGGAGTGTACAATTCGAAGCTTTCTTT
>TRBV28|TRBJ2-1|-|-
CASSFGGAGYSYNEQFF
TGTGCCAGCAGTTTTGGAGGGGCGGGTTACTCCTACAATGAGCAGTTCTTC
>TRBV9|TRBJ2-3|few|-
CASSAFFPDTQYF
TGTGCCAGCAGCGCCTTTTTCCCAGATACGCAGTATTTT
>TRBV6-2/TRBV6-3|TRBJ2-2|-|-
CASSYSLVGGELFF
TGTGCCAGCAGTTACTCATTAGTTGGCGGGGAGCTGTTTTTT
>TRBV28|TRBJ2-7|few|TRBD2
CASSPSGRRREQYF
TGTGCCAGCAGTCCTAGCGGGAGGAGGCGCGAGCAGTACTTC
>TRBV4-1|TRBJ1-1|-|-
CASSELGGDTEAFF
TGCGCCAGCAGCGAATTGGGGGGGGACACTGAAGCTTTCTTT
>TRBV5-1|TRBJ2-3|-|TRBD2
CASSAWGGGASDTQYF
TGCGCCAGCAGCGCCTGGGGCGGGGGGGCTTCAGATACGCAGTATTTT
>TRBV5-1|TRBJ2-5|-|-
CASSLGYSGSGETQYF
TGCGCCAGCAGCTTAGGTTATTCGGGTAGTGGGGAGACCCAGTACTTC
>TRBV15|TRBJ1-6|-|-
CATSRDRGFSSPLHF
TGTGCCACCAGCAGAGATCGGGGGTTCAGCTCACCCCTCCACTTT
>TRBV19|TRBJ2-2|-|-
CASSIYLREHTGELFF
TGTGCCAGTAGTATTTATCTCCGGGAGCACACCGGGGAGCTGTTTTTT
>TRBV19|TRBJ2-5|once|TRBD1
CASSRTTDGQGETQYF
TGTGCCAGTAGTAGAACGACAGATGGACAGGGAGAGACCCAGTACTTC
>TRBV19|TRBJ1-2|-|-
CASSPTPTAPGTF
TGTGCCAGTAGCCCAACTCCGACAGCGCCCGGTACCTTC
>TRBV6-2/TRBV6-3|TRBJ2-7|-|-
CASSSLGQTYEQYF
TGTGCCAGCAGTTCCTTGGGACAAACCTACGAGCAGTACTTC
>TRBV14|TRBJ2-2|few|-
CASSQGQGASGELFF
TGTGCCAGCAGCCAAGGACAAGGGGCGTCTGGGGAGCTGTTTTTT
>TRBV5-6|TRBJ2-7|-|TRBD1
CASRGTGGGSYEQYF
TGTGCCAGCAGGGGGACAGGGGGAGGCTCCTACGAGCAGTACTTC